Below are 5 T cell receptor beta chains sequenced from a single sample in a study of blood T cells in healthy people across ages. The use of a sample-barcoded 5' primer and a J-beta primer mix characterized a second PCR of roughly 6 to 11 cycles. TCRdb re-called the 5' RACE reads through MiXCR, storing one row per CDR3 protein. The sample carries about 1.6 million distinct CDR3 sequences, roughly 32% recorded once. Specimen: blood. The receptor source for this set is a woman aged 30 to 39 in good health.

The chain couples TRBV20-1 to TRBJ2-5; 7 bases fit TRBD1. The DNA end favors TRBJ2-7, so the J call may be wrong. This CDR3 has 13 residues. The germline V gene encodes CDR1 DFQATT and CDR2 SNEGSKA (reference sequence). The CDR3 reads CSASDRALGEQYF. DNA for the CDR3: TGCAGTGCTAGCGACAGGGCTCTGGGCGAGCAGTACTTC.

V and J are TRBV30 and TRBJ2-6; D is perhaps TRBD1 or TRBD2 (5 bases each). Trimming took 2 bases from V and 7 from J, leaving 21 bases between them. The CDR3 consists of 17 residues. The germline V gene encodes CDR1 GTSNPN and CDR2 SVGIG (reference sequence). DNA for the CDR3: TGTGCCTGGAGTTCCGGGACCCGTGCCTTTCACGCCAACGTCCTGACTTTC. Its protein product is CAWSSGTRAFHANVLTF.

This clonotype appeared a few times. The chain recombines TRBV28 with TRBJ2-5; 12 nucleotides align to TRBD2. Germline CDR1 reads MDHEN; CDR2 reads SYDVKM. The V and J ends lost 6 bases and 0 bases, in that order; junction bases with no gene match: 5. The CDR3 spans 16 residues. The CDR3 loop reads CASRSSGRANQETQYF. For the CDR3, the DNA is TGTGCCAGCAGGTCTAGCGGGAGGGCGAACCAAGAGACCCAGTACTTC.

There are a few counts of this clonotype. The V gene is TRBV28, the J gene TRBJ1-2; 8 bases map to TRBD1. This CDR3 region has 14 residues. Germline lookup yields CDR1 MDHEN and CDR2 SYDVKM. J was trimmed by 0 bases and V by 5 bases; bases with no gene match: 2. The DNA for the CDR3 is TGTGCCAGCAGTGGGACAGGATCTAACTATGGCTACACCTTC. It specifies CASSGTGSNYGYTF.

The chain couples TRBV20-1 to TRBJ2-4, with 10 nucleotides matching TRBD2. The tail of the sequence fits TRBJ2-7 better, so the J call may be wrong. The CDR3 sequence is 15 residues long. The germline V gene encodes CDR1 DFQATT and CDR2 SNEGSKA (reference sequence). CDR3 residues: CSARDRASGRSEQYF. The CDR3 nucleotides are TGCAGTGCTAGAGATCGGGCTAGCGGGAGATCCGAGCAGTACTTC.